The 20 T cell receptor beta chains below were found in one sample sequenced in a study of control samples from healthy donors and cancer patients. TCRdb's table, derived via immunoSEQ multiplex PCR, lists solely in-frame clones and lacks some. The table includes 150,000 to 200,000 clones, under 95% detected once. Sequencing was carried out using blood. The receptors were gathered from a woman aged 18-29 years in good health.

CDR3 region: CASSHGPSETGELFF. The DNA of the CDR3 is TGTGCCAGCAGTCACGGACCTAGCGAAACCGGGGAGCTGTTTTTT. The chain combines TRBV3-1 (or the pseudogene TRBV3-2) with TRBJ2-2, with a weak D call TRBD2 (6 bases). The length of the CDR3 is 15 residues. CDR1 LGHDT and CDR2 YNNKEL come from the germline V gene (reference sequence). V dropped 6 bases and J dropped 5 bases, with 16 bases sitting between them.

In the case of this clone: The sample contains more than one DNA sequence encoding this CDR3. The chain is built from TRBV7-9 and TRBJ1-5; a possible D gene is TRBD1 (6 bases). Trimming took off 3 bases at V and 0 bases at J, with 15 bases between the two ends. The germline gives CDR1 SEHNR, CDR2 FQNEAQ (reference sequence). CDR3 length equals 17 residues. The CDR3 loop is CASSFAGRGYSNQPQHF. The CDR3 coding sequence is TGTGCCAGCAGCTTTGCCGGGAGGGGGTATAGCAATCAGCCCCAGCATTTT.

This clone was seen only once. The chain is built from TRBV5-4 and TRBJ2-2, with D perhaps matching TRBD2 (5 bases). V was cut by 2 bases and J by 0 bases, with 5 bases left in between. The CDR3 totals 14 residues. CDR1 SGHNT and CDR2 YYREEE come from the germline V gene (reference sequence). The CDR3 protein is CASSFGANTGELFF. CDR3 DNA sequence: TGTGCCAGCAGCTTCGGGGCGAACACCGGGGAGCTGTTTTTT.

This sequence joins TRBV13 and TRBJ2-5, with 8 nucleotides matching TRBD1. The CDR3 is 16 amino acids. The junction had 13 bases not matched to a gene; V was cut back by 6 bases and J by 4 bases. Per germline, CDR1 PRHDT and CDR2 FYEKMQ (reference sequence). CDR3: CASSLPGQVGGETQYF. Here the CDR3 DNA reads TGTGCCAGCAGTTTACCGGGACAGGTCGGGGGAGAGACCCAGTACTTC.

The genes are TRBV6-2 or TRBV6-3 and TRBJ2-2; D not certain. The CDR3 runs to 14 residues. The germline V gene has CDR1 MNHEY and CDR2 SVGEGT. V was clipped by 4 bases and J by 6 bases, with 12 bases between them. The CDR3 here is CASSSSGYAGELFF. The CDR3 nucleotides are TGTGCCAGCAGTTCCTCTGGTTACGCCGGGGAGCTGTTTTTT.

The gene calls are TRBV9 and TRBJ1-3, with D unclear. The CDR3 contains 14 residues. V was shortened by 2 bases and J by 2 bases, with 8 bases between the two germline ends. CDR1 and CDR2 (germline): SGDLS, YYNGEE. CDR3 residues: CASSVSPTGNTIYF. The DNA for the CDR3 is TGTGCCAGCAGCGTGAGTCCGACTGGAAACACCATATATTTT.

This chain uses TRBV6-5 with TRBJ2-1; no clear D gene. The CDR3 has 13 residues. The germline gives CDR1 MNHEY, CDR2 SVGAGI. The CDR3 DNA sequence: TGTGTCACGTCTAGGAGCTCCTACAATGAGCAGTTCTTC. Translated, it gives CVTSRSSYNEQFF.

This chain joins TRBV6-5 and TRBJ1-4, with D unresolved. CDR3 length equals 13 residues. CDR1 is MNHEY, CDR2 SVGAGI, per germline. The V and J ends lost 6 bases and 8 bases respectively, with 13 bases between them. The CDR3 here is CASSQRINEKLFF. Written as DNA, the CDR3 is TGTGCCAGCAGCCAAAGGATCAACGAAAAACTGTTTTTT.

The rearrangement uses TRBV28 and TRBJ1-2, with D possibly TRBD1 on 6 matching bases. V was cut by 2 bases and J by 7 bases, with 14 bases left in between. CDR1 and CDR2 (germline): MDHEN, SYDVKM. This CDR3 region has 14 residues. The CDR3 DNA is TGTGCCAGCAGTTTAAGGGACACCTCGGGTGGCTACACCTTC. It codes for CASSLRDTSGGYTF.

This rearrangement joins TRBV7-6 to TRBJ1-3; D not certain. Looked up from germline, CDR1 is SGHVS and CDR2 is FNYEAQ. Deletions cut 4 bases from V and 4 bases from J, with 14 bases between. The CDR3 covers 15 residues. CDR3 sequence: CASSYRAGSGNTIYF. The CDR3 nucleotides are TGTGCCAGCAGCTACCGGGCGGGCAGCGGAAACACCATATATTTT. Filled out from reference TRBV7-6 and TRBJ1-3, the complete variable domain reads GAGVSQSPRYKVTKRGQDVALRCDPISGHVSLYWYRQALGQGPEFLTYFNYEAQQDKSGLPNDRFSAERPEGSISTLTIQRTEQRDSAMYRCASSYRAGSGNTIYFGEGSWLTVV.

The V call is TRBV18, the J call TRBJ2-7, with 9 bases matching TRBD1. V trimming: 3 bases; J trimming: 2 bases; junction bases outside the gene matches: 2. The CDR3 has 14 residues. In germline, CDR1 is KGHSH, CDR2 LQKENI. CDR3 DNA: TGTGCCAGCTCACCGGGGACAGGGACCTACGAGCAGTACTTC. Its translation is CASSPGTGTYEQYF.

The genes are TRBV4-2 and TRBJ1-1; no clear D. The CDR3 has 15 amino acids. Trimming took 2 bases from V and 1 from J, leaving 11 bases between them. Germline CDR1 reads LGHNA; CDR2 reads YNFKEQ. The CDR3 sequence is CASSQFLLRNTEAFF. In nucleotides, the CDR3 is TGTGCCAGCAGCCAATTTTTGCTTAGGAACACTGAAGCTTTCTTT.

Many counts were recorded for this clone. V usage is TRBV9 and J usage is TRBJ2-3; 8 positions match TRBD2. Trimming cost V 0 bases and J 6 bases; bases outside gene matches: 6. This CDR3 region has 15 residues. Germline CDR1 and CDR2: SGDLS and YYNGEE. Here the CDR3 reads CASSVDAGGSDTQYF. The CDR3 region has the DNA TGTGCCAGCAGCGTAGACGCGGGGGGAAGCGATACGCAGTATTTT.

The rearrangement links TRBV6-2 or TRBV6-3 to TRBJ1-5; 7 bases fit TRBD1. Germline CDR1 and CDR2: MNHEY and SVGEGT. The CDR3 covers 16 residues. The junction had 8 bases not matched to a gene; V was cut back by 5 bases and J by 1 base. The CDR3 DNA reads TGTGCCAGCAGTAACAATGACAGGGCGAGCAATCAGCCCCAGCATTTT. It codes for CASSNNDRASNQPQHF.

The chain uses TRBV19 and TRBJ1-2; D call uncertain. The CDR3 consists of 14 residues. V was pared by 5 bases and J by 2 bases, with 12 bases between. Germline V lookup: CDR1 LNHDA, CDR2 SQIVND (reference sequence). The CDR3 region has the DNA TGTGCCAGTAGTCGGGGAGAACGGAACTATGGCTACACCTTC. Amino acids: CASSRGERNYGYTF. The full variable domain, rest sourced from reference TRBV19 and TRBJ1-2, is DGGITQSPKYLFRKEGQNVTLSCEQNLNHDAMYWYRQDPGQGLRLIYYSQIVNDFQKGDIAEGYSVSREKKESFPLTVTSAQKNPTAFYLCASSRGERNYGYTFGSGTRLTVV.

This sequence joins TRBV27 and TRBJ1-4, with D perhaps matching TRBD1 (5 bases). The CDR3 contains 15 residues. The germline V and J ends were trimmed by 4 bases and 5 bases, with 14 bases remaining between them. Germline assignment: CDR1 MNHEY and CDR2 SMNVEV (reference sequence). Here the CDR3 reads CASSSGGGGNEKLFF. DNA of the CDR3: TGTGCCAGCAGTTCCGGAGGCGGGGGGAATGAAAAACTGTTTTTT.

This clone occurred once. The rearrangement links TRBV19 to TRBJ1-5; D is undetermined. Trimming removed 2 bases from V and 2 bases from J, with 16 bases in between. The length of the CDR3 is 17 residues. Germline V CDR1 and CDR2: LNHDA, SQIVND (reference sequence). CDR3 region: CASSIKGVGIGNQPQHF. CDR3 DNA sequence: TGTGCCAGTAGTATAAAAGGAGTCGGTATCGGCAATCAGCCCCAGCATTTT.

The V gene is TRBV2, the J gene TRBJ1-1, with D unclear. The germline CDR1 and CDR2 sequences are SNHLY and FYNNEI. CDR3 size: 14 residues. Trimming cost V 1 base and J 3 bases, with 9 bases left between them. CDR3 sequence: CASSEGGWDTEAFF. In nucleotides, the CDR3 is TGTGCCAGCAGTGAAGGCGGGTGGGACACTGAAGCTTTCTTT.

Turning to this clone: Other DNA sequences from this sample encode an identical CDR3 as well. The chain recombines TRBV7-9 with TRBJ1-2; D not certain. This CDR3 is 12 amino acids long. Trimming took 1 base from V and 8 from J, leaving 8 bases between them. The germline gives CDR1 SEHNR, CDR2 FQNEAQ (reference sequence). The CDR3 bases are TGTGCCAGCAGCTTAGGGGGTGAAGGCTACACCTTC. Amino acid sequence: CASSLGGEGYTF.

This chain connects TRBV27 to TRBJ2-7; perhaps TRBD1 as D (5 bases). There are 11 residues in the CDR3. V lost 10 bases to trimming and J lost 3 bases, with 10 bases between them. Germline assignment: CDR1 MNHEY and CDR2 SMNVEV (reference sequence). The CDR3 region is CANIQDYEQYF. The CDR3 DNA reads as TGTGCCAATATACAGGACTACGAGCAGTACTTC.